The sample holds a few counts of the clone carrying this T cell receptor (beta chain). Its specificity is unknown. In germline, CDR1 is MNHEY, CDR2 SVGAGI. V was clipped by 6 bases and J by 2 bases; unmatched bases: 6. The CDR3 length is 14 residues. This table comes from immunoSEQ multiplex PCR, and its TCRdb copy is limited to in-frame clones, with some not included. The sample consists of tens of thousands of clones, roughly 91% of them appearing once. These data originate in a study of Tregs in tolerant kidney transplant recipients. Notes on the study in general: This study did not directly address biological reproducibility. Changing PCR primers prevented nucleotide comparison between some patients' samples.

Recipients received nonmyeloablative bone marrow transplants from related graft donors, with transient mixed chimerism. The chain recombines TRBV6-5 with TRBJ2-7, with 8 bases fitting TRBD2. The clonotype was recovered from a human patient who received a combined kidney and bone marrow transplant. Part of the T cell pool may stem from the graft donor. The specimen comprised CD4+ T cells from blood (PBMCs), sampled 24 months after the transplant. CDR3 residues: CASRAGLGTYEQYF. CDR3 coding DNA: TGTGCCAGCAGAGCGGGACTAGGAACCTACGAGCAGTACTTC.